A single sample is the source of the 14 T cell receptor beta chains below, sequenced in a study of T-cell reconstitution after alpha-beta-depleted transplantation in children. Construction of the TCRbeta library involved unique molecular identifiers. One entry per CDR3 protein, called by TCRdb with MiXCR from the PCR reads. This sample has some 490,000 distinct CDR3 sequences; around 13% occur once, and the top ten carry around 6.1%. This specimen consisted of PBMCs from the stem cell graft donor, obtained from the stem cell graft. All receptors derive from a human donor who donated a stem cell graft to a child with combined immunodeficiency.

J is TRBJ2-5 and V is TRBV5-1; D possibly corresponds to TRBD1 (6 bases). The CDR3 totals 16 residues. Germline V lookup: CDR1 SGHRS, CDR2 YFSETQ. Trimming cost V 0 bases and J 1 base, with 13 bases left between them. The CDR3 protein is CASSLEGDVSQETQYF. The CDR3 coding sequence is TGCGCCAGCAGCTTGGAGGGGGATGTGAGCCAAGAGACCCAGTACTTC. The whole variable domain, remainder taken from reference TRBV5-1 and TRBJ2-5, is KAGVTQTPRYLIKTRGQQVTLSCSPISGHRSVSWYQQTPGQGLQFLFEYFSETQRNKGNFPGRFSGRQFSNSRSEMNVSTLELGDSALYLCASSLEGDVSQETQYFGPGTRLLVL.

This clonotype was seen once. With a much larger clone just one base away, this may be a read error. The chain couples TRBV6-1 to TRBJ2-1; 10 nucleotides line up with TRBD2. The CDR3 covers 15 residues. CDR1 and CDR2 (germline): MNHNS, SASEGT. CDR3 coding DNA: TGTGCCAGCAGTGAACTAGCGGGAGAAGGAAGTGAGCAGATCTTC. The encoded protein is CASSELAGEGSEQIF.

In its sample, this clonotype was seen many times. The chain carries TRBV15 and TRBJ2-5; D is unclear. Trimming pared 1 base from V and 3 bases from J, leaving 3 bases between. The CDR3 has 12 amino acids. Germline V gene data show CDR1 as LNHNV and CDR2 as YYDKDF (reference sequence). The CDR3 loop is CATSRGEETQYF. CDR3 in DNA: TGTGCCACCAGCAGAGGGGAAGAGACCCAGTACTTC.

This clonotype was found a few times. The chain recombines TRBV27 with TRBJ2-3; D perhaps matches TRBD2 (5 bases). In germline, CDR1 is MNHEY, CDR2 SMNVEV (reference sequence). Trimming left V 4 bases short and J 1 base short, with 18 bases between. The CDR3 runs 17 residues. CDR3 amino acids: CASSSYDRQEGTDTQYF. DNA for the CDR3: TGTGCCAGCAGTTCCTACGACCGGCAGGAGGGCACAGATACGCAGTATTTT.

This clonotype was observed a few times. The genes are TRBV18 and TRBJ2-7; D gene ambiguous. CDR1 and CDR2 (germline): KGHSH, LQKENI. V lost 2 bases and J 0 bases, leaving 8 bases between the germline ends. The CDR3 consists of 14 residues. As DNA, the CDR3 is TGTGCCAGCTCACCAGTCACACCCTCCTACGAGCAGTACTTC. Translating gives CASSPVTPSYEQYF.

This clonotype was found many times. The genes are TRBV4-3 and TRBJ1-6, with a possible D match to TRBD1 (6 bases). The V end lost 3 bases, the J end lost 13 bases, and 13 bases lay between the germline ends. CDR1 and CDR2 from the germline V gene are LGHNA and YSLEER. The CDR3 contains 13 residues. CDR3 bases: TGCGCCAGCAGCCAGCGTACAGGGTTGCCCCTCCACTTT. Protein: CASSQRTGLPLHF.

This clonotype was observed a few times. The chain is built from TRBV29-1 and TRBJ2-3, with a tentative D call TRBD1 (6 bases). V lost 3 bases and J lost 1, with 14 bases in between. Germline V lookup: CDR1 SQVTM, CDR2 ANQGSEA. There are 15 residues in the CDR3. CDR3 DNA sequence: TGCAGCGTTGATACACAGGGAACGCGCACAGATACGCAGTATTTT. Translated: CSVDTQGTRTDTQYF.

Ten or more counts support this clonotype. The chain couples TRBV11-2 to TRBJ2-2, with 7 bases identical to TRBD2. Trimming took 5 bases from V and 5 from J; bases not matched to a gene: 11. Germline V CDR1 and CDR2: SGHAT, FQNNGV. The CDR3 consists of 16 residues. CDR3 nucleotides: TGTGCCAGCAGCAGCGGGACCCTCGTTTGGACCGGGGAGCTGTTTTTT. Its protein is CASSSGTLVWTGELFF.

The chain employs TRBV10-3 and TRBJ2-7, with 8 positions matching TRBD2. Germline assignment: CDR1 ENHRY and CDR2 SYGVKD. This CDR3 has 13 amino acids. J gave up 7 bases and V 3 bases, and 5 bases lay outside the gene matches. The CDR3 loop is CAISDEREREQYF. CDR3 DNA: TGTGCCATCAGTGACGAGCGGGAGAGAGAGCAGTACTTC.

V gene TRBV29-1 combines with J gene TRBJ2-3; 9 bases map to TRBD2. Germline assignment: CDR1 SQVTM and CDR2 ANQGSEA. V trimming: 2 bases; J trimming: 1 base; junction bases outside the gene matches: 19. CDR3 length: 20 amino acids. The CDR3 here is CSVERGSSGRQGGGTDTQYF. The CDR3 coding sequence is TGCAGCGTTGAAAGAGGGTCCAGCGGGAGGCAGGGTGGAGGCACAGATACGCAGTATTTT.

This clonotype was observed a few times. The CDR3 sequence: CASSFYSGKTQYF. The CDR3 nucleotides are TGTGCCAGCAGCTTTTATTCTGGAAAGACCCAGTACTTC. The J gene is TRBJ2-5, the V gene TRBV7-9; D ambiguous. The CDR3 spans 13 residues. V lost 3 bases to trimming and J lost 6 bases, with 11 bases between them. Germline values: CDR1 SEHNR, CDR2 FQNEAQ (reference sequence).

This clonotype was counted between two and nine times. The chain recombines TRBV7-9 with TRBJ2-3, with D perhaps matching TRBD1 or TRBD2 (5 bases each). The CDR3 is 16 residues long. Germline lookup yields CDR1 SEHNR and CDR2 FQNEAQ (reference sequence). The V end lost 1 base, the J end lost 9 bases, and 20 bases lay between the germline ends. The CDR3 sequence is CASSLGRGPRTMTQYF. CDR3 nucleotide sequence: TGTGCCAGCAGCTTAGGTAGGGGACCACGGACCATGACGCAGTATTTT.

This clonotype was recorded at least ten times. As DNA, the CDR3 is TGCAGCGCTAACCGGGGTGTGGATACGCAGTATTTT. Encoded protein: CSANRGVDTQYF. The rearrangement joins TRBV29-1 to TRBJ2-3, with TRBD2 as a possible D gene (5 bases). V was cut by 7 bases and J by 6 bases, with 14 bases left in between. The germline V gene encodes CDR1 SQVTM and CDR2 ANQGSEA. The CDR3 contains 12 residues.

This clonotype was recorded at least ten times. The chain recombines TRBV29-1 with TRBJ2-7; TRBD2 aligns across 9 bases. Germline V CDR1 and CDR2: SQVTM, ANQGSEA. The junction had 12 bases not matched to a gene; V was cut back by 5 bases and J by 7 bases. The CDR3 has 14 residues. The CDR3 bases are TGCAGCGTTACACCTAGCGGGGACTCGATTGAGCAGTACTTC. As protein: CSVTPSGDSIEQYF.